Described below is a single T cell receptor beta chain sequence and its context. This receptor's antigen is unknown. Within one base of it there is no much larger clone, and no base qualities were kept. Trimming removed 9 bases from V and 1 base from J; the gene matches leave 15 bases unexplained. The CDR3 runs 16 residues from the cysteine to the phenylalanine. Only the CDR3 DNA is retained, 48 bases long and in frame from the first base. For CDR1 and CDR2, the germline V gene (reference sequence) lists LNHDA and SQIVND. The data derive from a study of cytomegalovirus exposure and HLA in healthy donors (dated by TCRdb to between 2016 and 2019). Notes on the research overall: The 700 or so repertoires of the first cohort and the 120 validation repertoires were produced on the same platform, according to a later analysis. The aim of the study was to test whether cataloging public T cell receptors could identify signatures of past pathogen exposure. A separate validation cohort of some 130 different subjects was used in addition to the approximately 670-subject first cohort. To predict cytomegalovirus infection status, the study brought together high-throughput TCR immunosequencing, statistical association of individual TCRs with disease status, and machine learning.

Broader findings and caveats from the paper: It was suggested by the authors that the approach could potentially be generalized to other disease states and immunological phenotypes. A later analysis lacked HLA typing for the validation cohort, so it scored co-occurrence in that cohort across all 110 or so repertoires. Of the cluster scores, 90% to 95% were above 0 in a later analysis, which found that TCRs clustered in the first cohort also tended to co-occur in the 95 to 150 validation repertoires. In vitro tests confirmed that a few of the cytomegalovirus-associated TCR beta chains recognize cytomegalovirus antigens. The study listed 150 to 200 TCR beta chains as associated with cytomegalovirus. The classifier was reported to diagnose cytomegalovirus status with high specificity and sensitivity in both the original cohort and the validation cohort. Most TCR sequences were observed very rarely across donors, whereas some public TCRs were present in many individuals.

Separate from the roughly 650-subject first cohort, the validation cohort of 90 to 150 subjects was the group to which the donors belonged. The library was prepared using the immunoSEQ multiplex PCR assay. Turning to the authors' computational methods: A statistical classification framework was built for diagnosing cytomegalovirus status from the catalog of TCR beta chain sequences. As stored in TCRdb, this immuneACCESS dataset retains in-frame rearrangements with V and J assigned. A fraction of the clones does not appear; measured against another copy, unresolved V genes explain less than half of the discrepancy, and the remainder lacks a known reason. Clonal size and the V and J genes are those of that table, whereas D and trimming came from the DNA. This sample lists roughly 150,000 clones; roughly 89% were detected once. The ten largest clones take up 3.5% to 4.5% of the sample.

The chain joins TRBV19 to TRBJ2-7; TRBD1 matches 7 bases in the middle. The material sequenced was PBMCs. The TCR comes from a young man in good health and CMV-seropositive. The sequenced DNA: TGTGCCAGCAAAAAGGGGGCTGGACAGGAGTCCTACGAGCAGTACTTC. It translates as CASKKGAGQESYEQYF.